This entry describes one TCR beta chain. Its ends do not fully match the called genes, so a read error is possible. This sample is part of a study of technical replicates of blood from a handful of donors. Per the germline V gene, CDR1 is SEHNR and CDR2 is FQNEAQ (reference sequence). This CDR3 has 15 residues. Produced via immunoSEQ multiplex PCR; TCRdb's table is partial and in-frame only. The table records 13,000 or so clones, around 95% of them present only once. The V and J genes are TRBV7-9 and TRBJ2-7, with D tentatively TRBD1 (6 bases). The sequence derives from a human donor in good health. Material: PBMCs. CDR3 loop: CASSLYNGGSDEQYF. In nucleotides, the CDR3 is TGTGCCAGCAGCTTATATAATGGGGGCTCCGACGAGCAGTACTTC.